This T cell receptor beta chain was identified in a study of cytomegalovirus exposure and HLA in healthy donors. The CDR3 is 13 amino acids. Germline CDR1 reads MGHRA; CDR2 reads YSYEKL. V gave up 4 bases and J gave up 5 bases; unmatched junction bases: 1. Regarding donors, all were healthy bone marrow donors. In the PCR, 60 Vbeta and 13 Jbeta primers were used. Using immunoSEQ multiplex PCR, the repertoire was profiled, and TCRdb retains in-frame clones only, with some absent. The repertoire holds 150,000 to 200,000 clones, with about 78% as singletons. Only one count was recorded for this clone. Sequenced material: PBMCs. The clonotype was recovered from a male donor in good health and CMV-seronegative. V is TRBV4-1 and J is TRBJ2-2, with 7 bases that match TRBD1. The CDR3 sequence is CASSLRGTGELFF. As DNA, the CDR3 is TGCGCCAGCAGCCTCAGGGGGACCGGGGAGCTGTTTTTT.